This TCR beta chain was recorded in a study of vaccination and CD4 T cells after COVID-19. Study background: Convalescent donors were composed of six males and four females, of whom two were Hispanic. Cellular stimulation was performed using overlapping spike peptides derived from SARS-CoV-2, HCoV-NL63, HCoV-OC43 and HCoV-229E.

Germline-derived CDR1 and CDR2 are DFQATT and SNEGSKA (reference sequence). CDR3 length: 13 residues. Between the trimmed V and J ends, which lost 3 bases and 2 bases, there was a span of 10 bases. As to treatment: roughly 11-day PBMC culture with coronavirus spike peptide pools or control peptides (ViraFEST assay). ViraFEST enlarged antigen-specific T cell populations with peptide pools and afterwards sequenced TCRs. Sequencing of cultured CD4+ T cell DNA used the Oncomine TCR Beta short-read assay. TCRdb re-derived calls from the PCR reads in MiXCR, one entry per CDR3 protein. The table has about 20,000 distinct CDR3 sequences, roughly 50% seen once. Concerning this clonotype: Antigen: not known.

This chain connects TRBV20-1 to TRBJ1-2; D call uncertain. The TCR comes from a human donor who had recovered from COVID-19. The sequencing input was CD4+ T cells from blood, cultured in vitro. This CDR3 is CSASLIGNYGYTF. The CDR3 DNA reads as TGCAGTGCTAGCCTAATAGGGAACTATGGCTACACCTTC.